Below are 20 T cell receptor beta chains sequenced from a single sample in a study of T cell repertoires in cytomegalovirus infection. In TCRdb, the reads were re-called with MiXCR into one record per CDR3 protein. The table has about 770,000 distinct CDR3 sequences, 29% seen once. Their target antigens are unknown. The material sequenced was cultured CD8+ T cells from PBMCs, taken from culture after CMV antigen stimulation. These receptors all come from a human donor in good health (CMV status not recorded). Some clones in this sample may be carry-over from other donors' samples.

This rearrangement joins TRBV13 to TRBJ1-1; 7 bases are a match to TRBD1. The CDR3 contains 15 residues. Germline lookup yields CDR1 PRHDT and CDR2 FYEKMQ (reference sequence). The junction had 9 bases not matched to a gene; V was cut back by 5 bases and J by 3 bases. The DNA for the CDR3 is TGTGCCAGCAGCCCCGCCGGGACAGACTACACTGAAGCTTTCTTT. Its protein product is CASSPAGTDYTEAFF.

The genes are TRBV10-2 and TRBJ1-1; D is undetermined. The CDR3 covers 13 residues. CDR1 is WSHSY, CDR2 SAAADI, per germline. V was pared by 2 bases and J by 4 bases, with 8 bases between. CDR3 nucleotides: TGCGCCAGCAGTGAGCTGGGTGGCACTGAAGCTTTCTTT. Its translation: CASSELGGTEAFF.

The J gene is TRBJ1-1, the V gene TRBV12-3 or TRBV12-4; D is possibly TRBD1 (5 bases). V lost 6 bases and J 7 bases, leaving 12 bases between the germline ends. The CDR3 runs to 12 residues. CDR3 in amino acids: CASSWLGVEAFF. The DNA of the CDR3 is TGTGCCAGCAGCTGGCTGGGGGTTGAAGCTTTCTTT.

The sample holds a few counts of this clonotype. The chain uses TRBV7-9 and TRBJ2-1; D ambiguous. The CDR3 length is 14 residues. CDR1 and CDR2 (germline): SEHNR, FQNEAQ (reference sequence). Deletions cut 5 bases from V and 4 bases from J, with 12 bases between. The CDR3 spells CASSHGPYYNEQFF. The DNA of the CDR3 is TGTGCCAGCAGCCATGGGCCTTATTACAATGAGCAGTTCTTC.

The sample holds a few counts of this clonotype. V gene TRBV27 combines with J gene TRBJ1-2; possible D gene TRBD1, 5 bases. V shed 6 bases and J shed 6 bases, with 14 bases lying between them. The CDR3 extends over 13 amino acids. Germline CDR1 MNHEY, CDR2 SMNVEV (reference sequence). The CDR3 sequence is CASSIRDGNGYTF. The CDR3 DNA sequence: TGTGCCAGCAGCATCCGGGACGGAAATGGCTACACCTTC.

This clonotype was counted a few times. The V call is TRBV6-5, the J call TRBJ2-6; 8 bases are shared with TRBD1. Germline-derived CDR1 and CDR2 are MNHEY and SVGAGI. Trimming cost V 10 bases and J 4 bases; bases outside gene matches: 18. The CDR3 consists of 18 residues. Here the CDR3 DNA reads TGTGCCACTCTCGGACCGACAGGGGTGCCTTCAGGGGCCAACGTCCTGACTTTC. Protein: CATLGPTGVPSGANVLTF.

The chain couples TRBV12-3 or TRBV12-4 to TRBJ2-5; D may match TRBD1 or TRBD2 (5 bases each). The CDR3 is 18 residues long. Trimming removed 3 bases from V and 0 bases from J, with 20 bases in between. CDR3 coding DNA: TGTGCCAGCAGTTTTATCGTTACTATGAGGGGTAACCAAGAGACCCAGTACTTC. Residues: CASSFIVTMRGNQETQYF.

V is TRBV27 and J is TRBJ1-2, with 9 bases identical to TRBD1. Looked up from germline, CDR1 is MNHEY and CDR2 is SMNVEV (reference sequence). Germline trimming cut 2 bases from V and 3 bases from J; bases unmatched to any gene: 4. The CDR3 runs 15 residues. The CDR3 DNA reads as TGTGCCAGCAGTTTAGGGACAGGGATGGACTATGGCTACACCTTC. It yields the protein CASSLGTGMDYGYTF.

The chain is built from TRBV5-4 and TRBJ1-1; no clear D gene. The CDR3 has 12 amino acids. Trimming removed 4 bases from V and 11 bases from J, with 15 bases in between. CDR1 and CDR2 from the germline V gene are SGHNT and YYREEE (reference sequence). DNA of the CDR3: TGTGCCAGCAGCCGTGGAGGAAACGAGGCTTTCTTT. Translation: CASSRGGNEAFF.

The chain has TRBV11-1 and TRBJ2-2; 8 nucleotides agree with TRBD2. V lost 4 bases to trimming and J lost 4 bases; unmatched junction nucleotides: 8. Germline-derived CDR1 and CDR2 are SGHAT and FQDESV (reference sequence). The CDR3 contains 16 residues. CDR3 residues: CASSSPGLVSTGELFF. The CDR3 nucleotides are TGTGCCAGCAGCTCGCCGGGACTAGTATCCACCGGGGAGCTGTTTTTT.

The CDR3, as DNA: TGTGCCAGCCCCGCGGGACACATAGCTAACTATGGCTACACCTTC. Translating it yields CASPAGHIANYGYTF. The V call is TRBV6-8, the J call TRBJ1-2; a possible D gene is TRBD1 (6 bases). V was pared by 8 bases and J by 0 bases, with 16 bases between. Per the germline V gene, CDR1 is MNHGY and CDR2 is SAAAGT. CDR3 size: 15 residues.

The CDR3 DNA is TGTGCCAGCAGCTCCCGACAGGGGGACAGTGAAAAACTGTTTTTT. Protein sequence: CASSSRQGDSEKLFF. This rearrangement joins TRBV7-4 to TRBJ1-4; TRBD1 aligns across 9 bases. V shed 4 bases, J shed 7 bases, and the junction held 7 bases outside the gene matches. The CDR3 has 15 residues. Germline loops: CDR1 SGHVT, CDR2 SQSDAQ.

This clonotype has more than one count but fewer than ten. This sequence joins TRBV7-3 and TRBJ2-5, with 13 bases identical to TRBD2. Per the germline V gene, CDR1 is SGHTA and CDR2 is FQGTGA. With V trimmed by 5 bases and J by 7 bases, 13 bases remained unmatched. The CDR3 has 17 residues. Here the CDR3 DNA reads TGTGCCAGCAGCCTTGGAACTAGCGGGGGGGGGATAGGGACCCAGTACTTC. Translating it yields CASSLGTSGGGIGTQYF.

This chain's CDR3 is CASSSPTRGELFF. The CDR3 DNA is TGTGCCAGCAGCTCGCCCACTAGGGGGGAGCTGTTTTTT. This sequence joins TRBV7-2 and TRBJ2-2; D may be TRBD2 (5 bases). The CDR3 is 13 residues long. Trimming left V 4 bases short and J 8 bases short, with 11 bases between. CDR1 is SGHTA, CDR2 FQGNSA, per germline.

This clonotype appeared a few times. Mismatch with germline at one junction end may stem from a read error. The chain employs TRBV7-7 and TRBJ2-7; D could derive from TRBD1 or TRBD2 (5 bases each). Germline values: CDR1 SSHAT, CDR2 FNYEAQ (reference sequence). This CDR3 spans 15 amino acids. CDR3 DNA: TGTGCTAGCAGCTTGGGGGACGGTATCTCCTACGAGCAGTACTTC. Amino acid sequence: CASSLGDGISYEQYF.

The J gene is TRBJ2-3, the V gene TRBV4-3, with 14 bases fitting TRBD2. The CDR3 is 18 residues long. V dropped 4 bases and J dropped 0; count of bases not matched to a gene: 6. The germline gives CDR1 LGHNA, CDR2 YSLEER. Written as DNA, the CDR3 is TGCGCCAGCAGCCCGGGACTAGCGGGGGCCTCTAGCACAGATACGCAGTATTTT. It translates to CASSPGLAGASSTDTQYF.

The chain employs TRBV7-9 and TRBJ2-4; 7 bases fit TRBD1. Germline V gives CDR1 SEHNR, CDR2 FQNEAQ (reference sequence). The CDR3 extends over 15 amino acids. Trimming took 5 bases from V and 4 from J; bases not matched to a gene: 8. CDR3 in amino acids: CASSLNQGQKNIQYF. The CDR3 bases are TGTGCCAGCAGCCTTAACCAGGGACAGAAAAACATTCAGTACTTC.

The chain uses TRBV4-1 and TRBJ1-5, with 8 bases lining up with TRBD1. V was pared by 2 bases and J by 7 bases, with 7 bases of the junction left unmatched. Germline V gene data show CDR1 as MGHRA and CDR2 as YSYEKL. This CDR3 has 15 residues. DNA for the CDR3: TGCGCCAGCAGCCAAATTAGGACAGGGAGGCAGCCCCAGCATTTT. Protein: CASSQIRTGRQPQHF.

In its sample, this clonotype was seen many times. This rearrangement joins TRBV7-2 to TRBJ2-5; D call uncertain. V lost 3 bases to trimming and J lost 10 bases, with 12 bases between them. There are 12 residues in the CDR3. The germline V gene has CDR1 SGHTA and CDR2 FQGNSA. CDR3 region: CASSFGTVIQYF. The DNA of the CDR3 is TGTGCCAGCAGCTTCGGAACGGTTATCCAGTACTTC.

In this sample, this clonotype turned up a few times. This chain joins TRBV28 and TRBJ2-3; possibly TRBD2 for D (6 bases). V dropped 5 bases and J dropped 2 bases, with 23 bases sitting between them. The CDR3 is 18 residues long. From germline, CDR1 is MDHEN and CDR2 SYDVKM. The CDR3 DNA sequence: TGTGCCAGCAGTGAGCGCGATGGGGTTCCTAGCGACACAGATACGCAGTATTTT. Translating gives CASSERDGVPSDTDTQYF.